The source of this T cell receptor (beta chain) is a study of radiotherapy plus CTLA-4 blockade in lung cancer. Points from the study as a whole: Radiotherapy plus ipilimumab was followed by expansion in blood of tumor-derived TCR clones.

Of note for this clone: What it binds is unknown.

The data were produced by immunoSEQ multiplex PCR, yet TCRdb's version contains in-frame clones alone and is incomplete. The sample shows tens of thousands of clones, almost 80% of them seen only once. With 2 bases removed from V and 6 bases from J, the gap between germline ends came to 8 bases. This CDR3 contains 13 residues. Germline V gene lookup returns CDR1 KGHSH and CDR2 LQKENI. This chain uses TRBV18 with TRBJ1-5; D not certain. This material consisted of peripheral blood, taken from a patient treated with radiotherapy plus ipilimumab. The TCR originated in a human donor with non-small cell lung cancer who had stable disease on radiotherapy plus ipilimumab. The CDR3 DNA reads as TGTGCCAGCTCACCAGGTGGGAGTCAGCCCCAGCATTTT. It yields the protein CASSPGGSQPQHF.